The T cell receptor beta chain under discussion was sequenced for a study of blood T cell repertoires in COVID-19. The CDR3 contains 13 residues. CDR1 and CDR2 (germline): MDHEN, SYDVKM. V lost 2 bases to trimming and J lost 7 bases, with 11 bases between them. This table comes from immunoSEQ multiplex PCR, and its TCRdb copy is limited to in-frame clones, with some not included. The repertoire consists of hundreds of thousands of clones, with approximately 82% occurring once and the leading ten covering around 3.5%. This chain uses TRBV28 with TRBJ1-2; maybe TRBD1 (5 bases). The sequence was collected from an elderly woman with acute or convalescent COVID-19. The sequenced material came from peripheral blood. This chain's CDR3 is CASSLAQAGGYTF. CDR3 nucleotides: TGTGCCAGCAGTTTAGCACAGGCAGGTGGCTACACCTTC.